These 21 T cell receptor beta chains came from one sample sequenced in a study of blood T cells in healthy people across ages. A sample-barcoded 5' primer and a J-beta primer mix were used in a second PCR of roughly 7 to 11 cycles. TCRdb reprocessed the 5' RACE reads via MiXCR and lists one record per CDR3 protein. Counted here are 1,300,000 or so distinct CDR3 sequences, almost 60% occurring once; the ten biggest clones make up roughly 7%. Sequenced: blood. These receptors all stem from a man younger than 30 in good health.

This chain uses TRBV14 with TRBJ1-1; D is unresolved. The CDR3 spans 14 residues. Germline-derived CDR1 and CDR2 are SGHDN and FVKESK. Trimming cost V 4 bases and J 5 bases, with 14 bases left between them. CDR3 coding DNA: TGTGCCAGCAGCCTCGTATCTCGGGTTACTGAAGCTTTCTTT. Its protein product is CASSLVSRVTEAFF. Drawing the rest from reference TRBV14 and TRBJ1-1, the complete variable domain is EAGVTQFPSHSVIEKGQTVTLRCDPISGHDNLYWYRRVMGKEIKFLLHFVKESKQDESGMPNNRFLAERTGGTYSTLKVQPAELEDSGVYFCASSLVSRVTEAFFGQGTRLTVV.

This chain links TRBV12-5 with TRBJ2-3, with TRBD2 matching over 13 bases. Looked up from germline, CDR1 is LGHNT and CDR2 is FRNRAP. The CDR3 is 17 residues long. V lost 4 bases and J lost 0; bases outside the gene matches: 4. This CDR3 is CASGSTSGGASTDTQYF. CDR3 nucleotide sequence: TGTGCTAGTGGTTCAACTAGCGGGGGGGCTAGCACAGATACGCAGTATTTT. The complete variable domain, with remaining parts taken from reference TRBV12-5 and TRBJ2-3, reads DARVTQTPRHKVTEMGQEVTMRCQPILGHNTVFWYRQTMMQGLELLAYFRNRAPLDDSGMPKDRFSAEMPDATLATLKIQPSEPRDSAVYFCASGSTSGGASTDTQYFGPGTRLTVL.

The V and J genes are TRBV4-3 and TRBJ1-4, with D unresolved. This CDR3 has 16 amino acids. Per the germline V gene, CDR1 is LGHNA and CDR2 is YSLEER. V lost 0 bases, J lost 0 bases, and 8 bases lay in between. The CDR3 is CASSQDRAPTNEKLFF. The DNA of the CDR3 is TGCGCCAGCAGCCAAGATAGGGCCCCAACTAATGAAAAACTGTTTTTT.

The chain uses TRBV29-1 and TRBJ2-5; D gene ambiguous. Trimming took 1 base from V and 1 from J, leaving 10 bases between them. This CDR3 is 14 amino acids long. Germline V gene sequence: CDR1 SQVTM, CDR2 ANQGSEA. The CDR3: CSVEGLEFQETQYF. The CDR3 nucleotides read TGCAGCGTTGAAGGTCTGGAGTTCCAAGAGACCCAGTACTTC.

About this clonotype itself: Germline is not matched at one junction end, which may reflect a read error. The chain has TRBV5-1 and TRBJ2-1; 15 bases match TRBD2. CDR1 SGHRS and CDR2 YFSETQ come from the germline V gene. The CDR3 totals 17 residues. CDR3 region: CDSSFQRGLAGGNEQFF. The CDR3 DNA reads as TGCGACAGCAGCTTCCAGAGGGGACTAGCGGGAGGCAATGAGCAGTTCTTC. Supplemented by reference TRBV5-1 and TRBJ2-1, the full variable domain reads KAGVTQTPRYLIKTRGQQVTLSCSPISGHRSVSWYQQTPGQGLQFLFEYFSETQRNKGNFPGRFSGRQFSNSRSEMNVSTLELGDSALYLCDSSFQRGLAGGNEQFFGPGTRLTVL.

V is TRBV6-2 or TRBV6-3 and J is TRBJ1-2; no clear D gene. Trimming took 10 bases from V and 0 from J, leaving 12 bases between them. CDR3 length: 13 residues. Per germline, CDR1 MNHEY and CDR2 SVGEGT. As DNA, the CDR3 is TGTGCCACCGAACGAGACGCTAACTATGGCTACACCTTC. This codes for CATERDANYGYTF.

The rearrangement joins TRBV7-9 to TRBJ2-7; D gene ambiguous. Germline V gene sequence: CDR1 SEHNR, CDR2 FQNEAQ (reference sequence). The V and J ends lost 1 base and 3 bases respectively, with 13 bases between them. CDR3 length: 15 residues. The CDR3 DNA reads TGTGCCAGCAGCTTAGGGGGTAACCCTCACTACGAGCAGTACTTC. This translates into CASSLGGNPHYEQYF.

This sequence joins TRBV29-1 and TRBJ1-4; D possibly corresponds to TRBD1 (5 bases). Germline CDR1 and CDR2: SQVTM and ANQGSEA. This CDR3 has 14 residues. Trimming shortened V by 6 bases and J by 2 bases, and 13 bases separated the two germline ends. The DNA for the CDR3 is TGCAGCGTGGCCAGGGAGTTGACTAATGAAAAACTGTTTTTT. This translates into CSVARELTNEKLFF.

This sequence joins TRBV21-1 and TRBJ2-5; no check of the table's D call, TRBD1, against the DNA was made. TRBV21-1 is marked as a pseudogene. The CDR3 loop spans 12 amino acids. The CDR3 region is CANLTGLETQYF. CDR3 DNA sequence: TGTGCCAACTTGACAGGGTTGGAGACCCAGTACTTC.

V and J are TRBV6-1 and TRBJ2-1, with D perhaps TRBD1 (6 bases). From germline, CDR1 is MNHNS and CDR2 SASEGT. This CDR3 has 15 amino acids. V was pared by 1 base and J by 7 bases, with 14 bases between. The CDR3 is CASSEGTGTGNEQFF. CDR3 nucleotide sequence: TGTGCCAGCAGTGAAGGTACAGGGACGGGGAATGAGCAGTTCTTC.

The rearrangement uses TRBV11-2 and TRBJ2-4, with D possibly TRBD2 on 5 matching bases. The end of the DNA is better explained by TRBJ2-7, so the J call may be wrong. CDR1 SGHAT and CDR2 FQNNGV come from the germline V gene. CDR3 size: 14 residues. The DNA for the CDR3 is TGTGCCAGCAGCACCACTAGGACGTGGGGCGAGCAGTACTTC. It translates to CASSTTRTWGEQYF.

The chain combines TRBV20-1 with TRBJ1-1; D is unclear. This CDR3 region has 14 residues. Deletions cut 3 bases from V and 1 base from J, with 12 bases between. The germline gives CDR1 DFQATT, CDR2 SNEGSKA (reference sequence). The CDR3 DNA reads as TGCAGTGCTAGGGCGGCGCGGGGGAACACTGAAGCTTTCTTT. Protein product: CSARAARGNTEAFF.

The chain recombines TRBV2 with TRBJ1-4, with D perhaps TRBD1 (5 bases). CDR3 length: 16 residues. Germline V gene data show CDR1 as SNHLY and CDR2 as FYNNEI. The V and J ends lost 7 bases and 2 bases respectively, with 17 bases between them. For the CDR3, the DNA is TGTGCCAGCACTCCCGGGACTGCAACTACTAATGAAAAACTGTTTTTT. This encodes CASTPGTATTNEKLFF.

The V call is TRBV20-1, the J call TRBJ2-7; D is perhaps TRBD2 (6 bases). The germline V and J ends were trimmed by 2 bases and 7 bases, with 21 bases remaining between them. The germline CDR1 and CDR2 sequences are DFQATT and SNEGSKA (reference sequence). This CDR3 is built from 15 residues. The CDR3 here is CSARPTPVDYNEQYF. The DNA of the CDR3 is TGCAGTGCTAGACCTACTCCCGTGGACTACAATGAGCAGTACTTC.

The chain is built from TRBV7-9 and TRBJ2-2; D is undetermined. This CDR3 contains 14 residues. Trimming left V 8 bases short and J 7 bases short, with 17 bases between. CDR1 SEHNR and CDR2 FQNEAQ come from the germline V gene (reference sequence). CDR3 DNA: TGTGCCAGCCTGGTGGTTAAATCTGGCGGGGAGCTGTTTTTT. Translation gives CASLVVKSGGELFF.

This clonotype was detected a few times. V usage is TRBV4-1 and J usage is TRBJ1-6; possible D gene TRBD1, 6 bases. CDR3 length: 16 residues. The germline V gene encodes CDR1 MGHRA and CDR2 YSYEKL. The V gene lost 4 bases and the J gene lost 5 bases, with 15 bases spanning the gap. The CDR3 bases are TGCGCCAGCAGCCTTCTACAGGGAGTTGATAATTCACCCCTCCACTTT. Translation gives CASSLLQGVDNSPLHF.

In this sample, this clonotype turned up a few times. The chain has TRBV6-1 and TRBJ2-7; TRBD1 aligns across 8 bases. The V and J ends lost 11 bases and 2 bases, in that order; junction bases with no gene match: 11. CDR3 size: 14 residues. CDR1 is MNHNS and CDR2 is SASEGT in the germline V gene. The CDR3 loop is CASISPGQAYEQYF. CDR3 DNA: TGTGCCTCAATCTCACCGGGACAGGCCTACGAGCAGTACTTC.

This clonotype has just one count. V and J are TRBV12-3 or TRBV12-4 and TRBJ1-2; 11 nucleotides match TRBD1. The ends lost 7 bases at V and 5 bases at J; junction bases unmatched: 12. The length of the CDR3 is 16 residues. The CDR3 loop reads CASIDGDRGNHYGYTF. CDR3 sequence (DNA): TGTGCCAGCATAGACGGGGACAGGGGGAACCATTATGGCTACACCTTC.

The chain joins TRBV28 to TRBJ2-7, with D perhaps being TRBD1 or TRBD2 (6 bases each). Germline lookup yields CDR1 MDHEN and CDR2 SYDVKM. This CDR3 has 14 amino acids. The V end was cut by 4 bases, the J end by 5 bases, with 15 bases between. This chain's CDR3 is CASSSPGAQNEQYF. The CDR3 nucleotides are TGTGCCAGCAGTTCTCCGGGGGCGCAAAACGAGCAGTACTTC.

This sequence joins TRBV20-1 and TRBJ2-7; 8 nucleotides align to TRBD1. Germline assignment: CDR1 DFQATT and CDR2 SNEGSKA (reference sequence). The CDR3 covers 16 residues. With V trimmed by 3 bases and J by 0 bases, 10 bases remained unmatched. The DNA for the CDR3 is TGCAGTGCTAGGCGGCAGGGACAGGACCTCTCCTACGAGCAGTACTTC. This translates into CSARRQGQDLSYEQYF.

J is TRBJ1-2 and V is TRBV6-5, with D possibly TRBD1 on 6 matching bases. In germline, CDR1 is MNHEY, CDR2 SVGAGI. This CDR3 is built from 14 residues. Trimming left V 8 bases short and J 4 bases short, with 17 bases between. The CDR3 region has the DNA TGTGCCAGCTACCGTCAAGGGGGAGCCTATGGCTACACCTTC. As protein: CASYRQGGAYGYTF.